This passage covers 26 T cell receptor beta chains from one sample sequenced in a study of T cells in Graves' hyperthyroidism and ophthalmopathy (dated by TCRdb to between 2019 and 2020). To prepare the library, multiplex PCR was applied. Sequencing took place on an Illumina HiSeq 2000. Amplification of TCR beta CDR3 regions was carried out from RNA transcripts. For the first round of RT-PCR on the TCR CDR3, the HTBI primer set was used together with the Qiagen OneStep RT-PCR kit. TCRdb reran the public reads through fastp at Q25 and MiXCR, keeping productive beta chains. Rows with one shared CDR3 protein collapse into an entry with the most common genes and DNA. This sample holds 450,000 to 650,000 distinct CDR3 sequences; 15% to 20% were observed only once. The ten largest clones add up to 17% of the sample. Specimen: blood. These receptor sequences come from a woman aged 18-29 years with Graves' ophthalmopathy.

The chain is built from TRBV7-9 and TRBJ1-2; 9 bases line up with TRBD1. The junction had 8 bases not matched to a gene; V was cut back by 4 bases and J by 5 bases. Germline-derived CDR1 and CDR2 are SEHNR and FQNEAQ (reference sequence). CDR3 length: 15 residues. The CDR3 loop is CASSSSGQGWYGYTF. CDR3 nucleotides: TGTGCCAGCAGCTCCTCGGGACAGGGTTGGTATGGCTACACCTTC.

There are many counts of this clonotype. The chain employs TRBV6-2 or TRBV6-3 and TRBJ2-1; D call uncertain. V lost 5 bases and J 5 bases, leaving 10 bases between the germline ends. The CDR3 is 13 amino acids. CDR1 and CDR2 from the germline V gene are MNHEY and SVGEGT. As DNA, the CDR3 is TGTGCCAGCAGTCCCTTTCTAGACAATGAGCAGTTCTTC. It is translated as CASSPFLDNEQFF.

This clonotype showed up many times. The J gene is TRBJ1-1, the V gene TRBV6-1; tentatively, D is TRBD1 (6 bases). CDR1 is MNHNS and CDR2 is SASEGT in the germline V gene. The V end lost 6 bases, the J end lost 4 bases, and 9 bases lay between the germline ends. This CDR3 comprises 12 residues. The CDR3: CASRRGSTEAFF. DNA of the CDR3: TGTGCCAGCAGGAGGGGGTCCACTGAAGCTTTCTTT.

J is TRBJ2-7 and V is TRBV11-1; a weak D match, TRBD2 (6 bases). The germline V and J ends were trimmed by 1 base and 3 bases, with 13 bases remaining between them. The CDR3 runs to 15 residues. The germline CDR1 and CDR2 sequences are SGHAT and FQDESV (reference sequence). The CDR3 region is CASSLGTNRNYEQYF. CDR3 sequence (DNA): TGTGCCAGCAGCTTAGGGACTAACAGAAACTACGAGCAGTACTTC.

This clonotype showed up just a few times. V is TRBV20-1 and J is TRBJ2-3; D is possibly TRBD1 or TRBD2 (5 bases each). Germline V gene lookup returns CDR1 DFQATT and CDR2 SNEGSKA (reference sequence). V dropped 0 bases and J dropped 0 bases, with 16 bases sitting between them. The CDR3 runs to 17 residues. The CDR3 DNA sequence: TGCAGTGCTAGAGATTTCCGGGGACCTGCTAGCACAGATACGCAGTATTTT. Translated, it gives CSARDFRGPASTDTQYF.

About this clonotype: A read error may explain this, as a much larger clone is one base away. V and J are TRBV3-1 and TRBJ2-7, with 12 bases aligning to TRBD1. The CDR3 has 15 residues. Germline V CDR1 and CDR2: LGHDT, YNNKEL (reference sequence). The CDR3 coding sequence is TGTGCCTGCAGCCAAGGGGACAGGGGGCTTAGCGAGCAGTACTTC. Translated: CACSQGDRGLSEQYF.

This clonotype has at least ten counts. The rearrangement uses TRBV7-9 and TRBJ2-5; D uncertain. Trimming shortened V by 5 bases and J by 3 bases, and 19 bases separated the two germline ends. The CDR3 has 16 amino acids. Looked up from germline, CDR1 is SEHNR and CDR2 is FQNEAQ (reference sequence). CDR3 in DNA: TGTGCCAGCAGCGTAGTTACAGACCAGTTGGAAGAGACCCAGTACTTC. Translated, it gives CASSVVTDQLEETQYF.

This clonotype was detected many times. J is TRBJ1-2 and V is TRBV6-1, with 9 nucleotides matching TRBD1. The CDR3 spans 18 residues. Germline lookup yields CDR1 MNHNS and CDR2 SASEGT. The V and J ends lost 5 bases and 0 bases, in that order; junction bases with no gene match: 13. The DNA for the CDR3 is TGTGCCAGCAGTACTCTTCCCGGGACAGGGCTTCCTAACTATGGCTACACCTTC. Residues: CASSTLPGTGLPNYGYTF.

This clonotype was recorded many times. The gene calls are TRBV7-8 and TRBJ1-2, with a tentative D call TRBD1 (5 bases). The V gene's germline CDR1 is SGHVS and CDR2 FQNEAQ. V shed 5 bases and J shed 4 bases, with 20 bases lying between them. CDR3 length: 16 residues. CDR3 in amino acids: CASSPPGGTSFYGYTF. Here the CDR3 DNA reads TGTGCCAGCAGCCCGCCCGGGGGGACCTCCTTCTATGGCTACACCTTC. Combining the CDR3 with reference TRBV7-8 and TRBJ1-2 gives the whole variable domain GAGVSQSPRYKVAKRGQDVALRCDPISGHVSLFWYQQALGQGPEFLTYFQNEAQLDKSGLPSDRFFAERPEGSVSTLKIQRTQQEDSAVYLCASSPPGGTSFYGYTFGSGTRLTVV.

The chain recombines TRBV2 with TRBJ2-2, with TRBD1 identical over 10 bases. The CDR3 runs 15 residues. The V gene's germline CDR1 is SNHLY and CDR2 FYNNEI. After removal of 7 bases from V and 6 bases from J, the junction contained 8 bases not matched to a gene. The CDR3 is CASTLRTGGSGELFF. CDR3 bases: TGTGCCAGCACCCTAAGGACAGGGGGGTCCGGGGAGCTGTTTTTT.

This clonotype appeared many times. J is TRBJ2-7 and V is TRBV3-1; possibly TRBD2 for D (5 bases). Germline CDR1 is LGHDT and CDR2 is YNNKEL (reference sequence). Trimming pared 8 bases from V and 2 bases from J, leaving 19 bases between. The CDR3 has 15 residues. CDR3 DNA sequence: TGTGCCAGCTCTTCTCGGAGCGGCTCAACCTACGAGCAGTACTTC. This codes for CASSSRSGSTYEQYF.

Ten or more counts support this clonotype. The gene calls are TRBV2 and TRBJ2-1, with 11 bases aligning to TRBD2. The junction had 4 bases not matched to a gene; V was cut back by 5 bases and J by 4 bases. The CDR3 runs to 15 residues. Germline CDR1 and CDR2: SNHLY and FYNNEI. CDR3 protein: CASSRTSGQYNEQFF. In DNA form, the CDR3 reads TGTGCCAGCAGTCGGACTAGCGGGCAATACAATGAGCAGTTCTTC.

The table lists this clonotype with many counts. The chain employs TRBV13 and TRBJ1-2; no reliable D call. The ends were cut back, 5 bases at V and 5 bases at J, with 12 bases in the middle. In germline, CDR1 is PRHDT, CDR2 FYEKMQ (reference sequence). This CDR3 has 13 amino acids. The CDR3 protein is CASSTPKFYGYTF. CDR3 nucleotide sequence: TGTGCCAGCAGCACTCCTAAGTTTTATGGCTACACCTTC.

This clonotype was detected ten times or more. This chain links TRBV28 with TRBJ1-1; D is unresolved. Germline CDR1 and CDR2: MDHEN and SYDVKM. V lost 5 bases and J 3 bases, leaving 13 bases between the germline ends. The length of the CDR3 is 14 residues. As DNA, the CDR3 is TGTGCCAGCAGTCCGGCAGGACGGTACACTGAAGCTTTCTTT. Its protein product is CASSPAGRYTEAFF.

The chain couples TRBV5-6 to TRBJ2-2, with unresolved D. Trimming removed 2 bases from V and 4 bases from J, with 12 bases in between. This CDR3 has 15 amino acids. Germline lookup yields CDR1 SGHDT and CDR2 YYEEEE. In DNA form, the CDR3 reads TGTGCCAGCAGCTTTGGCCTTCTCATCACCGGGGAGCTGTTTTTT. Residues: CASSFGLLITGELFF. The entire variable domain, with the rest obtained from reference TRBV5-6 and TRBJ2-2, is as follows: DAGVTQSPTHLIKTRGQQVTLRCSPKSGHDTVSWYQQALGQGPQFIFQYYEEEERQRGNFPDRFSGHQFPNYSSELNVNALLLGDSALYLCASSFGLLITGELFFGEGSRLTVL.

This clonotype occurred a few times. This chain connects TRBV4-1 to TRBJ1-2; D is unclear. This CDR3 spans 13 amino acids. V lost 0 bases to trimming and J lost 5 bases, with 7 bases between them. The V gene's germline CDR1 is MGHRA and CDR2 YSYEKL. The CDR3 nucleotides read TGCGCCAGCAGCCAAGAAGGTTTATATGGCTACACCTTC. Translation gives CASSQEGLYGYTF.

The rearrangement joins TRBV20-1 to TRBJ2-5; maybe TRBD1 (5 bases). The CDR3 sequence is 16 residues long. V was cut by 0 bases and J by 6 bases, with 20 bases left in between. Germline CDR1 is DFQATT and CDR2 is SNEGSKA (reference sequence). CDR3 sequence reads: CSARDLPGSGKKTQYF. DNA of the CDR3: TGCAGTGCTAGAGATCTTCCAGGTTCAGGGAAAAAGACCCAGTACTTC.

The sample holds many counts of this clonotype. Here the CDR3 DNA reads TGCAGTGCTAGAGATGGGCAGAGGGGCTACGAGCAGTACTTC. It yields the protein CSARDGQRGYEQYF. The chain carries TRBV20-1 and TRBJ2-7; the D gene could be TRBD1 or TRBD2 (5 bases each). V dropped 0 bases and J dropped 3 bases, with 12 bases sitting between them. CDR1 and CDR2 (germline): DFQATT, SNEGSKA (reference sequence). The CDR3 is 14 amino acids.

This clonotype was recorded a few times. A read error may be the cause here, since a much bigger clone is one base away. The rearrangement joins TRBV18 to TRBJ1-1; D possibly corresponds to TRBD1 (5 bases). CDR1 is KGHSH and CDR2 is LQKENI in the germline V gene. CDR3 length: 12 residues. V lost 5 bases and J 8 bases, leaving 12 bases between the germline ends. CDR3 nucleotide sequence: TGTGCCAGCTCAAATGACGGGGCCGAAGCTTTCTTT. It yields the protein CASSNDGAEAFF. The complete variable domain, with remaining parts taken from reference TRBV18 and TRBJ1-1, reads NAGVMQNPRHLVRRRGQEARLRCSPMKGHSHVYWYRQLPEEGLKFMVYLQKENIIDESGMPKERFSAEFPKEGPSILRIQQVVRGDSAAYFCASSNDGAEAFFGQGTRLTVV.

This chain links TRBV2 with TRBJ2-2; possible D gene TRBD2, 6 bases. Trimming cost V 0 bases and J 6 bases, with 11 bases left between them. Germline V lookup: CDR1 SNHLY, CDR2 FYNNEI. CDR3 length equals 15 residues. The CDR3 nucleotides read TGTGCCAGCAGTGAAGCGCTTGGGGGGTCCGGGGAGCTGTTTTTT. This encodes CASSEALGGSGELFF.

This clonotype has just a few counts. V usage is TRBV7-9 and J usage is TRBJ2-7; the D is unclear. V lost 1 base and J 6 bases, leaving 7 bases between the germline ends. CDR3 size: 12 residues. Germline assignment: CDR1 SEHNR and CDR2 FQNEAQ (reference sequence). Here the CDR3 DNA reads TGTGCCAGCAGCTTAGGGACGGGCGAGCAGTACTTC. Its translation is CASSLGTGEQYF.

A few counts support this clonotype. The gene calls are TRBV11-3 and TRBJ1-1, with D tentatively TRBD1 (6 bases). In germline, CDR1 is SGHNT, CDR2 YENEEA. Between the trimmed V and J ends, which lost 2 bases and 4 bases, there was a span of 8 bases. The CDR3 is 13 residues long. The CDR3 reads CASSLTTGTEAFF. The CDR3 nucleotides are TGTGCCAGCAGCTTAACGACAGGCACTGAAGCTTTCTTT. Full variable domain (remainder filled in from reference TRBV11-3 and TRBJ1-1): EAGVVQSPRYKIIEKKQPVAFWCNPISGHNTLYWYLQNLGQGPELLIRYENEEAVDDSQLPKDRFSAERLKGVDSTLKIQPAELGDSAVYLCASSLTTGTEAFFGQGTRLTVV.

The chain combines TRBV19 with TRBJ2-5, with D maybe TRBD1 (6 bases). Germline CDR1 and CDR2: LNHDA and SQIVND (reference sequence). V shed 5 bases and J shed 7 bases, with 17 bases lying between them. This CDR3 has 14 residues. Here the CDR3 DNA reads TGTGCCAGTAGTCAGGGGCAGGGCGAAGGGACCCAGTACTTC. It translates to CASSQGQGEGTQYF.

The V gene is TRBV29-1, the J gene TRBJ1-2, with D tentatively TRBD1 (5 bases). The CDR3 length is 10 residues. Germline-derived CDR1 and CDR2 are SQVTM and ANQGSEA. With 7 bases removed from V and 4 bases from J, the gap between germline ends came to 7 bases. The CDR3 DNA is TGCAGCGCTGACAGCTATGGCTACACCTTC. Protein product: CSADSYGYTF.

Ten or more counts support this clonotype. The chain has TRBV28 and TRBJ2-7, with D tentatively TRBD1 or TRBD2 (5 bases each). Per the germline V gene, CDR1 is MDHEN and CDR2 is SYDVKM. The CDR3 covers 15 residues. Trimming left V 5 bases short and J 2 bases short, with 16 bases between. CDR3 region: CASSRTGTAPYEQYF. The CDR3 DNA sequence: TGTGCCAGCAGTCGGACGGGGACGGCCCCCTACGAGCAGTACTTC.

The chain employs TRBV6-1 and TRBJ2-1; D ambiguous. Deletions cut 11 bases from V and 0 bases from J, with 5 bases between. The length of the CDR3 is 11 residues. Germline V gene data show CDR1 as MNHNS and CDR2 as SASEGT. The CDR3 coding sequence is TGTGCCGCGTCCTCCTACAATGAGCAGTTCTTC. It encodes CAASSYNEQFF.